This T cell receptor (beta chain) was sequenced for a study of early T cells in non-severe SARS-CoV-2 infection. Findings and limits, study-wide: VDJdb matching skewed toward anti-spike CD8 responses, missing private and CD4 specificities.

The CDR3 is 14 amino acids. Per the germline V gene, CDR1 is LGHDT and CDR2 is YNNKEL (reference sequence). The V gene lost 1 base and the J gene lost 1 base, with 6 bases spanning the gap. Using its own MiXCR run on the 5' RACE reads, TCRdb lists one record per CDR3 protein. The data contain about 56,000 distinct CDR3 sequences, approximately 15% of them singletons. To note about this clonotype: Its cognate antigen is unknown.

Here the sequenced sample was whole blood, taken at baseline. The gene calls are TRBV3-1 and TRBJ2-3, with D perhaps matching TRBD1 (6 bases). The source of this sequence is an adult who was a healthcare worker with PCR-confirmed SARS-CoV-2 infection or an uninfected control (not recorded which). Here the CDR3 reads CASSQGTGTDTQYF. CDR3 nucleotide sequence: TGTGCCAGCAGCCAAGGGACAGGCACAGATACGCAGTATTTT.